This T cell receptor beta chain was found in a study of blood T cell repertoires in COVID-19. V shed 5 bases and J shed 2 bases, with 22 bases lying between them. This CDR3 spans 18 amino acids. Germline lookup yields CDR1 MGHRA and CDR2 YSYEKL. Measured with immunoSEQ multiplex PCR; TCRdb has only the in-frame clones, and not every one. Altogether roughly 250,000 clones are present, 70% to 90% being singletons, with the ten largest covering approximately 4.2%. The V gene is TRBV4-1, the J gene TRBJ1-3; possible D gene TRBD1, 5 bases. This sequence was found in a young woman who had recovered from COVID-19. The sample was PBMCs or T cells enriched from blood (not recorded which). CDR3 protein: CASSWLLPRRGTGNTIYF. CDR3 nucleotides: TGCGCCAGCAGCTGGCTTCTCCCAAGGAGGGGAACTGGAAACACCATATATTTT.